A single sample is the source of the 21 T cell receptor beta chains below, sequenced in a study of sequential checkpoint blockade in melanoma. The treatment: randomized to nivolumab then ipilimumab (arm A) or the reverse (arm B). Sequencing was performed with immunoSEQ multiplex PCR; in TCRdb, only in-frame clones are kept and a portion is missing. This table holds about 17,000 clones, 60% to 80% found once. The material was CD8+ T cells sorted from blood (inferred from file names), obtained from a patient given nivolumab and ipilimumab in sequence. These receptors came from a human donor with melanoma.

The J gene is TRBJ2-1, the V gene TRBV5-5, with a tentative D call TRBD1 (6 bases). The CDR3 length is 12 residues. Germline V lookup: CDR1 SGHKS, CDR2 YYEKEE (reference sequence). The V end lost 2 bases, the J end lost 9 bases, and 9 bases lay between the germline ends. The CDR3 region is CASSLQGTEQFF. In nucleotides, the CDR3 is TGTGCCAGCAGCTTACAGGGCACTGAGCAGTTCTTC.

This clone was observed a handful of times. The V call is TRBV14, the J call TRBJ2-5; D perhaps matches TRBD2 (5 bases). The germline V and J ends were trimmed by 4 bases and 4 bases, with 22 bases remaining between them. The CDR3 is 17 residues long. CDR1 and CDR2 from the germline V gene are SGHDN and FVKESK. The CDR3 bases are TGTGCCAGCAGCCTCAGGTCCGGGGTAGCGAGTGGAGAGACCCAGTACTTC. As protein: CASSLRSGVASGETQYF. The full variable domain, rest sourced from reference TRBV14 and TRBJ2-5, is EAGVTQFPSHSVIEKGQTVTLRCDPISGHDNLYWYRRVMGKEIKFLLHFVKESKQDESGMPNNRFLAERTGGTYSTLKVQPAELEDSGVYFCASSLRSGVASGETQYFGPGTRLLVL.

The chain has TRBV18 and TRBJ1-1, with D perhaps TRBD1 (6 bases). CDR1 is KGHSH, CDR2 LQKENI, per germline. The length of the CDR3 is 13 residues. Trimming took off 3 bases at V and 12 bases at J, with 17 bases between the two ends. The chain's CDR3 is CASSPEGDPRSFF. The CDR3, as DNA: TGTGCCAGCTCACCTGAGGGGGACCCCCGGTCTTTCTTT. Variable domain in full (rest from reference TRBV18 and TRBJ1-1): NAGVMQNPRHLVRRRGQEARLRCSPMKGHSHVYWYRQLPEEGLKFMVYLQKENIIDESGMPKERFSAEFPKEGPSILRIQQVVRGDSAAYFCASSPEGDPRSFFGQGTRLTVV.

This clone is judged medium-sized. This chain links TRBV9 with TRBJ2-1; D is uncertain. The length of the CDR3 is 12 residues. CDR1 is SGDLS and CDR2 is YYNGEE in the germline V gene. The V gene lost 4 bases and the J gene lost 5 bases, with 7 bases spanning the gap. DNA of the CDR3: TGTGCCAGCAGCCATATAGACAATGAGCAGTTCTTC. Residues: CASSHIDNEQFF.

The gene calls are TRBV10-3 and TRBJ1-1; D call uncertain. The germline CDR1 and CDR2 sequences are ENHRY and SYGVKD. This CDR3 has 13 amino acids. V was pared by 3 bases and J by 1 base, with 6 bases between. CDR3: CAISETGNTEAFF. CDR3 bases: TGTGCCATCAGTGAAACGGGGAACACTGAAGCTTTCTTT.

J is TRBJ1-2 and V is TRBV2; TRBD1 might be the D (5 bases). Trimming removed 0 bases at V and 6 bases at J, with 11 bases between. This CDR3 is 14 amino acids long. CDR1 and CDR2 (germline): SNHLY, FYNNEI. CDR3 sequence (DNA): TGTGCCAGCAGTGAAGCGGGGCCTAGCGATGGCTACACCTTC. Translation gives CASSEAGPSDGYTF.

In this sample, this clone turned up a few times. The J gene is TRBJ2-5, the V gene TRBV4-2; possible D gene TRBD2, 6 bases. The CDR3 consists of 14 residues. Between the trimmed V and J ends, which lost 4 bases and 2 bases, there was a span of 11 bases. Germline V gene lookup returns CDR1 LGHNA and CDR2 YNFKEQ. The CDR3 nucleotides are TGTGCCAGCAGCCCGGGACTCCTACAAGAGACCCAGTACTTC. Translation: CASSPGLLQETQYF.

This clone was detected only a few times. The CDR3 loop reads CASSLAVYGVDQPQHF. In DNA, the CDR3 is TGTGCCAGCAGCTTGGCGGTCTACGGGGTGGATCAGCCCCAGCATTTT. The rearrangement joins TRBV5-6 to TRBJ1-5; D is unclear. Trimming pared 0 bases from V and 5 bases from J, leaving 15 bases between. Germline V gene lookup returns CDR1 SGHDT and CDR2 YYEEEE. CDR3 length equals 16 residues.

CDR3 sequence reads: CASSFHAYSHHSNQPQHF. In DNA form, the CDR3 reads TGTGCCAGCAGCTTCCACGCGTACAGCCACCATAGCAATCAGCCCCAGCATTTT. This chain joins TRBV7-2 and TRBJ1-5; no reliable D call. The CDR3 spans 18 residues. Germline V CDR1 and CDR2: SGHTA, FQGNSA. The ends were cut back, 3 bases at V and 0 bases at J, with 18 bases in the middle. Full variable domain (rest looked up from reference TRBV7-2 and TRBJ1-5): GAGVSQSPSNKVTEKGKDVELRCDPISGHTALYWYRQSLGQGLEFLIYFQGNSAPDKSGLPSDRFSAERTGGSVSTLTIQRTQQEDSAVYLCASSFHAYSHHSNQPQHFGDGTRLSIL.

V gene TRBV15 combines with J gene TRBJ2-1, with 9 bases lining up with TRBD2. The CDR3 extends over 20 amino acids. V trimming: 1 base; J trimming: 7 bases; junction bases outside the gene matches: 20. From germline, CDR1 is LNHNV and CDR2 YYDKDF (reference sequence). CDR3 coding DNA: TGTGCCACCAGCAGAGTGGATGGATCGTACGAGCAGGCGGGGGGGAATGAGCAGTTCTTC. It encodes CATSRVDGSYEQAGGNEQFF.

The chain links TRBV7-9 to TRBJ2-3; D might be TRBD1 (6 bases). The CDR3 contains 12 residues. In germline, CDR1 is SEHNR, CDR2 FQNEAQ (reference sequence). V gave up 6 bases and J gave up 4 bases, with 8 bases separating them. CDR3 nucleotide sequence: TGTGCCAGCAGGCAGGGGTCAGATACGCAGTATTTT. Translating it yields CASRQGSDTQYF.

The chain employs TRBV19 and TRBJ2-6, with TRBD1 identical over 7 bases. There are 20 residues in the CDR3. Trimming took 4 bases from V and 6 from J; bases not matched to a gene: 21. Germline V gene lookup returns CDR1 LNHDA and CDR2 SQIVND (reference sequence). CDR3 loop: CASSTWTTGEKRDKANVLTF. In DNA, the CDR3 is TGTGCCAGTAGTACGTGGACCACAGGGGAGAAACGCGACAAGGCCAACGTCCTGACTTTC.

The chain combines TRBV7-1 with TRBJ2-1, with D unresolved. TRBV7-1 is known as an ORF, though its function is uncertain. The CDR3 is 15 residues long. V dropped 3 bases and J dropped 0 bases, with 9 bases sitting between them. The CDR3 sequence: CASSSGSGSYNEQFF. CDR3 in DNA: TGTGCCAGCAGCTCCGGATCAGGCTCCTACAATGAGCAGTTCTTC.

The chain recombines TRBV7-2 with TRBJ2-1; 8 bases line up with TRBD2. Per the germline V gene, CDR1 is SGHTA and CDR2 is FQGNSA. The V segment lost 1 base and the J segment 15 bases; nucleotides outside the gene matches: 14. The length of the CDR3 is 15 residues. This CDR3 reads CASSLDRGGPSRGFF. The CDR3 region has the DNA TGTGCCAGCAGCTTAGATCGGGGGGGCCCATCTCGGGGGTTCTTC.

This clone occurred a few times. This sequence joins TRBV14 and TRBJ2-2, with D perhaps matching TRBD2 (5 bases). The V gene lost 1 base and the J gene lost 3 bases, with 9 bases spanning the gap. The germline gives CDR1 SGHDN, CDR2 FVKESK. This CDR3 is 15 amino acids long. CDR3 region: CASSQGESYTGELFF. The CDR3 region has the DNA TGTGCCAGCAGCCAAGGGGAGTCATACACCGGGGAGCTGTTTTTT. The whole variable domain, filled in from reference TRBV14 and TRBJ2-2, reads EAGVTQFPSHSVIEKGQTVTLRCDPISGHDNLYWYRRVMGKEIKFLLHFVKESKQDESGMPNNRFLAERTGGTYSTLKVQPAELEDSGVYFCASSQGESYTGELFFGEGSRLTVL.

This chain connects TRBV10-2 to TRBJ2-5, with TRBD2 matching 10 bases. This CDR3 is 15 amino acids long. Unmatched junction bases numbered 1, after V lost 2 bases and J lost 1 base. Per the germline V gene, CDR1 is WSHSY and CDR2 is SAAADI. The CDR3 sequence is CASSETSGIQETQYF. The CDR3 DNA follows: TGCGCCAGCAGTGAGACTAGCGGGATCCAAGAGACCCAGTACTTC.

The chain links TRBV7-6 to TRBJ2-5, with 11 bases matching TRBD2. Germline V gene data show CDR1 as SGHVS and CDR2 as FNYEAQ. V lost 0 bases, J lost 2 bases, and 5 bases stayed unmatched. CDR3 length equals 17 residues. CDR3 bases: TGTGCCAGCAGCTTAGCTAGCGGGGGGGCCGGGCAAGAGACCCAGTACTTC. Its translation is CASSLASGGAGQETQYF.

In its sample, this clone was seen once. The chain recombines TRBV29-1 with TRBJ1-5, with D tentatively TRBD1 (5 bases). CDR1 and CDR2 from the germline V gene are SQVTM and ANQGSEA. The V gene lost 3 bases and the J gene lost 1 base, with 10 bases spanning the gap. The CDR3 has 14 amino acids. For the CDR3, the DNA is TGCAGCGTTGAGGGGGGGGACAGCAATCAGCCCCAGCATTTT. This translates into CSVEGGDSNQPQHF.

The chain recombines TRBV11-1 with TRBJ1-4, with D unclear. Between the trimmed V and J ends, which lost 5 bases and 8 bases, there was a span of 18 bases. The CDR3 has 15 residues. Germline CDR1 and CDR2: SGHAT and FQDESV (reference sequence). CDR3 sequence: CASSLGWSQEEKLFF. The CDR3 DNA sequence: TGTGCCAGCAGCCTCGGGTGGTCCCAAGAGGAAAAACTGTTTTTT.

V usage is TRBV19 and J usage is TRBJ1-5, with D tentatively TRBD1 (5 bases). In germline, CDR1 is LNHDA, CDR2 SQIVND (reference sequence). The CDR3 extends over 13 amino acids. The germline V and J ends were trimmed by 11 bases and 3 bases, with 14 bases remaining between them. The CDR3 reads CASWGGYNQPQHF. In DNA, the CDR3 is TGTGCCTCTTGGGGGGGGTACAATCAGCCCCAGCATTTT. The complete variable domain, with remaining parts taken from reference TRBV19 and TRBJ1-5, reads DGGITQSPKYLFRKEGQNVTLSCEQNLNHDAMYWYRQDPGQGLRLIYYSQIVNDFQKGDIAEGYSVSREKKESFPLTVTSAQKNPTAFYLCASWGGYNQPQHFGDGTRLSIL.

The chain's CDR3 is CASSPRGTGGITQYF. The DNA of the CDR3 is TGTGCCAGCAGCCCGAGAGGGACAGGGGGGATTACCCAGTACTTC. The rearrangement joins TRBV7-9 to TRBJ2-5; 11 bases align to TRBD1. Trimming at V came to 5 bases and at J to 8 bases, leaving 10 bases not matched to a gene. The germline gives CDR1 SEHNR, CDR2 FQNEAQ (reference sequence). This CDR3 is built from 15 residues.